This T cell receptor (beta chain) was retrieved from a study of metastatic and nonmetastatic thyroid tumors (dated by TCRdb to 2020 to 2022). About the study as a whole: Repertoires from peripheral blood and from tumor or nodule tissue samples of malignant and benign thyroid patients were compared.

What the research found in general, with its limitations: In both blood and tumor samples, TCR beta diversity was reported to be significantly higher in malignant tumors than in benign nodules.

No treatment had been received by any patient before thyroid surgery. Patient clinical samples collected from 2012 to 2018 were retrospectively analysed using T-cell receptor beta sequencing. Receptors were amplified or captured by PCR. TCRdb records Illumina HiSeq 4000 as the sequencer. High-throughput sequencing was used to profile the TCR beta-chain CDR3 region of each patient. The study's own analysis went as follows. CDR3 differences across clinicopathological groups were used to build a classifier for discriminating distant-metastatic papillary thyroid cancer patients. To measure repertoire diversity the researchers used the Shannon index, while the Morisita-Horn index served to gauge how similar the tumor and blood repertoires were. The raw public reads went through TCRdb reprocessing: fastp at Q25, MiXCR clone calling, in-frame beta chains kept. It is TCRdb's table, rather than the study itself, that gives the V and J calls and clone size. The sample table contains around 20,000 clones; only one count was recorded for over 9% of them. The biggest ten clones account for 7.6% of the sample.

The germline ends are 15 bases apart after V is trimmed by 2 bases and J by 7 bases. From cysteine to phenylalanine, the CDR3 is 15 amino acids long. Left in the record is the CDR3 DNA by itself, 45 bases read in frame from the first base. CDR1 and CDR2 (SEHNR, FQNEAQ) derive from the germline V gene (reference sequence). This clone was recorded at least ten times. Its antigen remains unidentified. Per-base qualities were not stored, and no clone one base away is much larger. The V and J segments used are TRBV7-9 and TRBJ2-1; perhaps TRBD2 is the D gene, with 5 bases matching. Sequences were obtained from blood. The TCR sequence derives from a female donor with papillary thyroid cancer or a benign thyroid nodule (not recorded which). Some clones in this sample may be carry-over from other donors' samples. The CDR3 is CASSLSLASRNEQFF. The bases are TGTGCCAGCAGCTTAAGTCTCGCTAGCCGAAATGAGCAGTTCTTC.